The clone carrying this T cell receptor (beta chain) was found a few times. Its target is not known. This record belongs to a study of cytomegalovirus exposure and HLA in healthy donors. 13 Jbeta primers and 60 Vbeta primers were used for the PCR. TCRdb keeps only in-frame clones here, not all; method: immunoSEQ multiplex PCR. The sample lists 98,000 or so clones, about three quarters occurring once. With 0 bases removed from V and 10 bases from J, the gap between germline ends came to 14 bases. This CDR3 comprises 14 residues. Germline CDR1 reads SGHKS; CDR2 reads YYEKEE (reference sequence). Overall study findings and caveats: Presence/absence analyses assumed roughly uniform sequencing depth across donors. Later work showed greater clonal expansion in HLA-associated TCR beta chains than in equally common others. For TCR beta chains, V- and J-gene trimming was later linked to a missense DCLRE1C variant.

This receptor was identified in a man aged 55 to 70 in good health and CMV-seropositive. The chain recombines TRBV5-5 with TRBJ1-5, with D tentatively TRBD1 (6 bases). The source material was PBMCs. CDR3 loop: CASSLGGRGGPQHF. The CDR3 nucleotides are TGTGCCAGCAGCTTGGGGGGCAGGGGCGGTCCCCAGCATTTT.